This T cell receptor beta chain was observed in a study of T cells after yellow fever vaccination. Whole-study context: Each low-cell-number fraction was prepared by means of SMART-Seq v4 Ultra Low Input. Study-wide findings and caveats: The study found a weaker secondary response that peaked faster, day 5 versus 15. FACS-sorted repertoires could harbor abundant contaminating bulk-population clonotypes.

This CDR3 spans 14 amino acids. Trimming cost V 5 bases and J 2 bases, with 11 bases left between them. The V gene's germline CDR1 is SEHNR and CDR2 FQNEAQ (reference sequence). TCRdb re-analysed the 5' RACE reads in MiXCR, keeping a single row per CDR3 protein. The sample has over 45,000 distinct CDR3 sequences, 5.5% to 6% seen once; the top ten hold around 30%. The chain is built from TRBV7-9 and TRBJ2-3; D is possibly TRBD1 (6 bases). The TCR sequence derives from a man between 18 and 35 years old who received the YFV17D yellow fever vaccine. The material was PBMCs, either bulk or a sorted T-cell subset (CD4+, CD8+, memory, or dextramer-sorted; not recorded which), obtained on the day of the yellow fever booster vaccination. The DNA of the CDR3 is TGTGCCAGCAGCCAGGACAGTATCACAGATACGCAGTATTTT. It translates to CASSQDSITDTQYF.